This record looks at one T cell receptor beta chain sequence and its context. Its antigen is currently not known. No much larger clonotype is one base removed from it; base qualities were not supplied. Additional DNA sequences in this sample encode the identical CDR3. The CDR3 runs 11 residues from the cysteine to the phenylalanine. The kept DNA is CDR3 alone, 33 bases in frame from the first base. V gives up 4 bases and J gives up 1 base, and the segment between their germline ends measures 4 bases. CDR1 SQVTM and CDR2 ANQGSEA are derived from the germline V gene. For the CD8 naive samples, CD45RO-negative cells were positively selected for CCR7, yielding a CD45RA+CCR7+ population from which TemRA cells were excluded. The donors were healthy, HIV-negative adults who had no recently reported acute infections or vaccinations. Every donor was a Caucasian adult residing in Nashville, Tennessee, USA. After blood collection by leukapheresis, PBMCs were isolated using Ficoll-Histopaque density gradient centrifugation and then cryopreserved in the vapor phase of liquid nitrogen. Analytical flow cytometry was used to check the purity and quantity of every magnetically sorted T cell population. Each sorted fraction had its genomic DNA isolated and then quantified by UV absorbance on a Nanodrop 2000c.

These data are taken from a study of shared clonotypes between healthy human individuals (TCRdb year 2020). Background on the whole study: A couple of women and a few men aged 18 to 49 years were included in the cohort. For each donor, CD4 naive and CD4 memory were each given three plates, CD8 naive was given two plates, and CD8 memory was given one plate. To estimate repertoire size and how much clonotypes are shared between individuals, the study performed deep sequencing of blood TCR repertoires from about five healthy adults. To increase sequencing depth and limit assay-specific biases, different laboratories used diverse techniques to prepare libraries and sequence TCR repertoires. Between about 0.94 and 8.9 billion PBMCs per donor were obtained by leukapheresis. The paper's findings and limits, for the study overall: Rarefaction of sorted-subset datasets indicated incomplete sequencing despite the large sequencing depth. Larger estimated clonotype richness was generally found for naive subsets than for memory subsets. Based on pairwise subsampling, the degree of clonotype sharing among donors was expected to be affected by sequencing depth. Sampling was restricted to blood, and TCR repertoires in tissue are likely to differ from TCR repertoires in blood. Because the study included a small number of donors, the genetic and exposure-history diversity represented was limited. Compared with non-shared clonotypes, the clonotypes found in all four sorted-subset donors had higher generation probabilities. Around 5.4% of naive CD4, 3.5% of naive CD8, approximately 2% of memory CD4, and more than 0.35% of memory CD8 clonotypes were shared across several donors.

Using the deep immunoSEQ assay, multiplex PCR amplified TCR CDR3 regions from genomic DNA. Genomic DNA extracted from each cell subset was distributed evenly over all wells of several immunoSEQ 96-well plates, and each plate served as one replicate. For sorted subsets, each replicate PCR was loaded with roughly 0.2 ug genomic DNA, equivalent to 25,000 to 35,000 T cell genomes. The purified libraries were quantified using a Qubit 3.0 fluorometer, sized with a Bioanalyzer 2100, and then quantified again using the KAPA Library Quantification kit. A separate single-read 150-cycle Illumina NextSeq 550 flow cell was used to sequence each immunoSEQ 96-well plate. On the authors' methods: Because the immunoSEQ output held only junctional sequences and lacked quality scores, the filtering could not match the filtering applied to full-length reads. Sequences were annotated with PyIR, a Python wrapper for IgBLAST v1.9, and V/J genes and CDR3 were assigned using IMGT germline references. Reads were removed for weak V/J assignments (E-value above 1e-6), missing CDR3, stop codons, out-of-frame junctions, or ambiguous translated residues. A V3J clonotype was defined by an identical inferred V gene, J gene, and CDR3 amino acid sequence. The percentage overlap between two repertoires was calculated by dividing the number of shared unique clonotypes by the size of the smaller repertoire. Three approaches were used to assess repertoire richness: RTK rarefaction, the Chao1 estimator, and Recon v2.1 estimates of unobserved clonotypes. Generation probabilities were computed with OLGA for all TCRbeta clonotypes obtained by the gDNA method from four donors. TCRdb provides this immuneACCESS table in a form limited to in-frame rearrangements. Some clones are lacking; in checked studies, under half of them reflect an unresolved V gene, and why the rest are absent is not known. V, J and clone size are those of that table, while D and trimming were read from the DNA. Here the sample has roughly 2,000,000 clones; over 85% occur a single time. The leading ten clones occupy 1.5% to 2% of the sample.

The sample taken for sequencing was naive CD8+ T cells from PBMCs. The cell subset or site label on this specimen signifies: CD45RA+CCR7+. The chain joins TRBV29-1 to TRBJ1-2, with no confident D gene call. This clonotype originated in a man aged 18 to 35 in good health. Some clones in this sample may be carry-over from other donors' samples. The base sequence is TGCAGCGTTGTAAATAACTATGGCTACACCTTC. Its translation is CSVVNNYGYTF.